Listed below are T cell receptor beta chains from one sample, sequenced in a study of regulatory T cells in long-lasting Graves disease. MiXCR, run by TCRdb on the multiplex PCR reads, gives a single entry per CDR3 protein. Of about 400,000 distinct CDR3 sequences listed, around 15% are singletons. These data are also associated with another study on T cells in Graves' hyperthyroidism and ophthalmopathy.

The sequences come from peripheral blood mononuclear cells (PBMCs), collected at new diagnosis, from a patient treated with antithyroid drugs. The receptors here all came from a young woman with Graves disease. The conserved cysteine and the conserved F or W are not part of the CDR3 here.

J | V | CDR3
TRBJ2-5 | TRBV24-1 | ATSDLSSEKTQETQY
TRBJ2-3 | TRBV3-1 | ASSQPSLADTQY
TRBJ2-2 | TRBV2 | ASRGLLGGSGELF
TRBJ1-2 | TRBV30 | AWDRQGRGYT
TRBJ1-2 | TRBV7-2 | ASSRPSAAHNYGYT
TRBJ1-5 | TRBV5-1 | ASSTGTGNQPQH
TRBJ2-3 | TRBV9 | ASSLVPGEYSHTDTQY
TRBJ1-1 | TRBV5-1 | ASSLGQGAGGNTEAF
TRBJ1-2 | TRBV9 | ASSVGVGEPYGYT
TRBJ1-4 | TRBV24-1 | ATSRQGPPGKLF
TRBJ1-1 | TRBV29-1 | SVSQPGGTEAF
TRBJ2-5 | TRBV7-8 | ASSSRLAGETQY
TRBJ2-2 | TRBV5-1 | ASSLTSGHVNTGELF
TRBJ2-7 | TRBV20-1 | SALPRLDYEQY
TRBJ2-1 | TRBV3-1 | ASSQLARPYNEQF
TRBJ2-7 | TRBV2 | AGRDRGPEQY
TRBJ2-1 | TRBV5-5 | ASSLVWREQF
TRBJ1-1 | TRBV6-4 | ASSEGSGTEAF
TRBJ2-5 | TRBV18 | ASSPNGHSQETQY
TRBJ2-7 | TRBV27 | ASSLGGTRRAYEQY
TRBJ1-5 | TRBV24-1 | ATSDPRRDSNQPQH
TRBJ2-5 | TRBV29-1 | SSGPGQGETQY
TRBJ1-2 | TRBV11-2 | ASSLLDRGYGYT
TRBJ2-1 | TRBV19 | ASSIGGNEQF
TRBJ2-5 | TRBV20-1 | SARDRRGTQY
TRBJ2-1 | TRBV7-3 | ASSPPGGRYNEQF
TRBJ1-2 | TRBV3-1 | ASSPGQSYGYT
TRBJ2-5 | TRBV19 | ASSIYAGELETQY
TRBJ2-3 | TRBV6-1 | ASRTGQGLRGDTQY
TRBJ2-2 | TRBV10-3 | AISDHITGELF
TRBJ2-1 | TRBV27 | ASSRQAGGPSYEQF
TRBJ2-1 | TRBV5-6 | ASSPSGGEQF
TRBJ2-3 | TRBV12-3/TRBV12-4 | ASSSLGGRADTQY
TRBJ2-7 | TRBV7-9 | VSSTADFSDLPYEQY
TRBJ2-7 | TRBV12-3/TRBV12-4 | ASSRSRGLGYEQY
TRBJ2-7 | TRBV12-3/TRBV12-4 | ASSFRAGDYEQY
TRBJ1-2 | TRBV12-3/TRBV12-4 | ASSLQGAHGYT
TRBJ2-1 | TRBV7-7 | ASSTGTGSNEQF
TRBJ2-3 | TRBV28 | ASGSSTARTDTQY
TRBJ2-7 | TRBV27 | ASGKGYEQY
TRBJ2-7 | TRBV29-1 | SVDGTHEQY
TRBJ2-5 | TRBV12-3/TRBV12-4 | ASTPGQGVGETQY